Presented here are 8 T cell receptor beta chains from one specimen sequenced in a study of T cell changes during pregnancy in multiple sclerosis. Assay: immunoSEQ multiplex PCR; the TCRdb copy retains only in-frame clones and omits some. Counted here are approximately 70,000 clones, more than 90% occurring once; the ten biggest clones make up roughly 1.1%. The material sequenced was peripheral blood, taken in the third trimester of pregnancy. These receptors came from a female donor with multiple sclerosis, enrolled in a pregnancy study.

The chain links TRBV5-1 to TRBJ2-3; 16 bases match TRBD2. The CDR3 totals 18 residues. J gave up 1 base and V 7 bases, and 9 bases lay outside the gene matches. The germline V gene encodes CDR1 SGHRS and CDR2 YFSETQ. CDR3 amino acids: CASGKGLAGGPGTDTQYF. CDR3 nucleotides: TGCGCCAGCGGAAAGGGACTAGCGGGAGGGCCTGGCACAGATACGCAGTATTTT. The full variable domain, rest sourced from reference TRBV5-1 and TRBJ2-3, is KAGVTQTPRYLIKTRGQQVTLSCSPISGHRSVSWYQQTPGQGLQFLFEYFSETQRNKGNFPGRFSGRQFSNSRSEMNVSTLELGDSALYLCASGKGLAGGPGTDTQYFGPGTRLTVL.

This chain connects TRBV11-2 to TRBJ2-3, with TRBD2 identical over 8 bases. V lost 4 bases to trimming and J lost 6 bases; unmatched junction nucleotides: 12. This CDR3 comprises 16 residues. Germline V gene lookup returns CDR1 SGHAT and CDR2 FQNNGV. Here the CDR3 DNA reads TGTGCCAGCAGCTCCCGGGTAGCGGGAACAGGGGATACGCAGTATTTT. Translation gives CASSSRVAGTGDTQYF.

The count of this clone is one. V and J are TRBV18 and TRBJ1-5; 8 nucleotides agree with TRBD1. This CDR3 spans 14 amino acids. CDR1 KGHSH and CDR2 LQKENI come from the germline V gene. With 2 bases clipped from V and 10 bases from J, the junction kept 7 bases outside the gene matches. CDR3 nucleotides: TGTGCCAGCTCACCAGGACAGGGAATAGGACCCCAGCATTTT. Translating it yields CASSPGQGIGPQHF.

The chain couples TRBV9 to TRBJ1-2; 7 nucleotides line up with TRBD1. There are 14 residues in the CDR3. Trimming cost V 0 bases and J 2 bases; bases outside gene matches: 1. The germline CDR1 and CDR2 sequences are SGDLS and YYNGEE. The CDR3 DNA reads as TGTGCCAGCAGCGTAGGGGACAGCAACTATGGCTACACCTTC. This translates into CASSVGDSNYGYTF.

Details on this clone: Its ends do not fully match the called genes, so a read error is possible. The chain's CDR3 is CASSPKAGLSYKREDQNF. The CDR3 DNA reads TGTGCCAGCAGCCCAAAAGCGGGACTCTCATATAAGCGGGAGGACCAGAACTTC. The chain joins TRBV7-3 to TRBJ2-7, with 9 positions matching TRBD2. CDR3 length equals 18 residues. Germline V gives CDR1 SGHTA, CDR2 FQGTGA.

The chain uses TRBV30 and TRBJ1-2; 9 bases fit TRBD1. CDR3 size: 15 residues. Germline CDR1 GTSNPN, CDR2 SVGIG (reference sequence). Losses at the gene ends were 3 bases for V and 7 bases for J; bases not matched to a gene: 12. CDR3 protein: CAWSLLDRGIRGYTF. As DNA, the CDR3 is TGTGCCTGGAGCCTTTTAGACAGGGGGATTCGTGGCTACACCTTC.

V gene TRBV27 combines with J gene TRBJ2-3, with 8 bases aligning to TRBD2. J was trimmed by 5 bases and V by 8 bases; bases with no gene match: 9. CDR1 is MNHEY and CDR2 is SMNVEV in the germline V gene (reference sequence). The CDR3 covers 14 residues. The CDR3 DNA follows: TGTGCCAGCCCAATAAGAGCGGGAGAAGATACGCAGTATTTT. Its protein product is CASPIRAGEDTQYF.

Only one count was recorded for this clone. The genes are TRBV10-3 and TRBJ1-1; TRBD1 matches at 7 bases. With 2 bases clipped from V and 4 bases from J, the junction kept 10 bases outside the gene matches. The germline CDR1 and CDR2 sequences are ENHRY and SYGVKD. The CDR3 runs to 16 residues. The CDR3 nucleotides read TGTGCCATCAGTGAGAGATTAGGGGGCGATGGCACTGAAGCTTTCTTT. This encodes CAISERLGGDGTEAFF.